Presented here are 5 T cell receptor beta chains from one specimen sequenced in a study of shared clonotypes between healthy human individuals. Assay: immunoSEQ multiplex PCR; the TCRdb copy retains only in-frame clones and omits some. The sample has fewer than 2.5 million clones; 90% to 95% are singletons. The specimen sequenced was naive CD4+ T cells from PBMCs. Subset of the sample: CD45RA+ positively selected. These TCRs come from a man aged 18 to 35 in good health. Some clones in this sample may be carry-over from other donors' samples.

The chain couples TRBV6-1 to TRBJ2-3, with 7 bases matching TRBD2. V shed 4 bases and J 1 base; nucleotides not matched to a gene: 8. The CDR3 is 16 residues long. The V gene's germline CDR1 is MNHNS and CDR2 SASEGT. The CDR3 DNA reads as TGTGCCAGCAGTGCGGAGGGAGGGACGCGCACAGATACGCAGTATTTT. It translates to CASSAEGGTRTDTQYF.

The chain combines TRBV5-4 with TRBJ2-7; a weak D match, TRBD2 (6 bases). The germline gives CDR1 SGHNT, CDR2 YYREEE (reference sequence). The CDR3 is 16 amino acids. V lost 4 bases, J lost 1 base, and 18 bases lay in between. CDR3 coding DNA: TGTGCCAGCAGCCTGGGACTGGCGGCGGGGTCCTACGAGCAGTACTTC. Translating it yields CASSLGLAAGSYEQYF.

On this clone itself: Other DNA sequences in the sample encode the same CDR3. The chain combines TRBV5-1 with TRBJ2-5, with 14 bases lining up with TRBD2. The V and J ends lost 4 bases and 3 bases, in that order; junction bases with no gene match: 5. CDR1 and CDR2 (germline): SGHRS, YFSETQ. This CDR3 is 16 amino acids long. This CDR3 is CASSPGLAGGEETQYF. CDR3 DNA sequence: TGCGCCAGCAGCCCAGGACTAGCGGGAGGCGAAGAGACCCAGTACTTC.

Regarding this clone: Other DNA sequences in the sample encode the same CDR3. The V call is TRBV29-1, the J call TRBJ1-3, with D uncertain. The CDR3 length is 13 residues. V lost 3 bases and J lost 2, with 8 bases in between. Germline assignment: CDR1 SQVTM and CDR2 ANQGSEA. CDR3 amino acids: CSVEGSAGNTIYF. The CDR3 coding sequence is TGCAGCGTTGAGGGGTCAGCTGGAAACACCATATATTTT.

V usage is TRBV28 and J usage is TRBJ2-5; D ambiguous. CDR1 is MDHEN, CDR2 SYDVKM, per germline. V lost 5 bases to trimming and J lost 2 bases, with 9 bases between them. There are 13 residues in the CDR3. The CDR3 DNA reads TGTGCCAGCAGTAACACCCCGCAAGAGACCCAGTACTTC. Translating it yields CASSNTPQETQYF.